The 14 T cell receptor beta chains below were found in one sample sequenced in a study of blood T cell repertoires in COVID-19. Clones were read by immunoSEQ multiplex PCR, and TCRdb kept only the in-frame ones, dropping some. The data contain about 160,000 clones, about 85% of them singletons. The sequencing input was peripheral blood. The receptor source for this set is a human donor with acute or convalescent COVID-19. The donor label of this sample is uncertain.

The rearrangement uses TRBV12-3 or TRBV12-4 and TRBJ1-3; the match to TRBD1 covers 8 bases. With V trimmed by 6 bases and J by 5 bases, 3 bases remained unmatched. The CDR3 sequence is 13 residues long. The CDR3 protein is CASRRTGRNTIYF. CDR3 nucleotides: TGTGCCAGCAGACGGACAGGGCGAAACACCATATATTTT.

CDR3 bases: TGTGCCAGCTCAGTAACTAGCGTTGGCGGGGAGCTGTTTTTT. As protein: CASSVTSVGGELFF. This rearrangement joins TRBV18 to TRBJ2-2; 7 nucleotides agree with TRBD2. CDR1 and CDR2 (germline): KGHSH, LQKENI. V was pared by 5 bases and J by 7 bases, with 7 bases of the junction left unmatched. CDR3 length equals 14 residues.

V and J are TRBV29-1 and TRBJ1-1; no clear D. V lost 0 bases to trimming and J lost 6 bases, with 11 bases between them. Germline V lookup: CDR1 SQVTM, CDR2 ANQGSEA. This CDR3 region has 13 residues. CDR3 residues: CSVEDQTRAEAFF. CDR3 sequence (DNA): TGCAGCGTTGAAGATCAGACACGCGCTGAAGCTTTCTTT.

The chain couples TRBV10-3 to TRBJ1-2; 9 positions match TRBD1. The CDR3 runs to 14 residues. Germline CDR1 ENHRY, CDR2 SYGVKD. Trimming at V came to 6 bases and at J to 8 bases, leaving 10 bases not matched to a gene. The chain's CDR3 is CAIRTGTGTVGYTF. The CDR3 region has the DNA TGTGCCATCAGAACCGGGACAGGGACTGTCGGCTACACCTTC.

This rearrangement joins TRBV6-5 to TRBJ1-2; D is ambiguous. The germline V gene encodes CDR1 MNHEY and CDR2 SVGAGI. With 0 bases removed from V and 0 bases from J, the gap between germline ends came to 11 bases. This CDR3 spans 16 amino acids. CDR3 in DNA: TGTGCCAGCAGTTACTCCGGAGGACCCTCTAACTATGGCTACACCTTC. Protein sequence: CASSYSGGPSNYGYTF.

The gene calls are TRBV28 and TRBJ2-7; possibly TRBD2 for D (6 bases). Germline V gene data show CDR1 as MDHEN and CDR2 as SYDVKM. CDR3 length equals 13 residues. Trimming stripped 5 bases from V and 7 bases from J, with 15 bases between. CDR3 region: CASSAGLKVEQYF. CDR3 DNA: TGTGCCAGCAGTGCGGGACTCAAGGTAGAGCAGTACTTC. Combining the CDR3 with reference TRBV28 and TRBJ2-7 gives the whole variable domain DVKVTQSSRYLVKRTGEKVFLECVQDMDHENMFWYRQDPGLGLRLIYFSYDVKMKEKGDIPEGYSVSREKKERFSLILESASTNQTSMYLCASSAGLKVEQYFGPGTRLTVT.

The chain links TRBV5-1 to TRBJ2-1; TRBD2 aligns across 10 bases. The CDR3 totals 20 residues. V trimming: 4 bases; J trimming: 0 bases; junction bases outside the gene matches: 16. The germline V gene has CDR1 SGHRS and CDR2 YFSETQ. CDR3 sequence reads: CASSNPTSGVDLSSYNEQFF. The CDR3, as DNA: TGCGCCAGCAGCAACCCCACTAGCGGGGTCGACCTGAGCTCCTACAATGAGCAGTTCTTC.

CDR3 nucleotide sequence: TGCGCCAGCAGCCCGCGGGGACAGGGGGAGGGCTACACCTTC. It codes for CASSPRGQGEGYTF. The chain carries TRBV5-1 and TRBJ1-2; TRBD1 aligns across 11 bases. The germline gives CDR1 SGHRS, CDR2 YFSETQ. The CDR3 contains 14 residues. Trimming removed 4 bases from V and 8 bases from J; junction bases left unmatched: 7.

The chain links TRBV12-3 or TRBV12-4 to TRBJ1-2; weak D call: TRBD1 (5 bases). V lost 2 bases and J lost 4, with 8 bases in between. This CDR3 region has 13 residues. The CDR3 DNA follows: TGTGCCAGCAGTTTACAGGGTGGCTATGGCTACACCTTC. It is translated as CASSLQGGYGYTF.

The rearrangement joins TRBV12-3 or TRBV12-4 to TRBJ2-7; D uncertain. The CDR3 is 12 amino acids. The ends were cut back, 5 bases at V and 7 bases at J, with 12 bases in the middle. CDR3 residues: CASSATGWEQYF. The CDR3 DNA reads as TGTGCCAGCAGTGCGACTGGCTGGGAGCAGTACTTC.

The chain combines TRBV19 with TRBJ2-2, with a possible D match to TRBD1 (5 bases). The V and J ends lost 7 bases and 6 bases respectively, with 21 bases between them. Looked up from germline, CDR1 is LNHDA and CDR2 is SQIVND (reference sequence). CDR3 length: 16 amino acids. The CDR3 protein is CASTPPRAGSAGELFF. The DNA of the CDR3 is TGTGCCAGTACCCCCCCCCGGGCAGGGTCGGCCGGGGAGCTGTTTTTT.

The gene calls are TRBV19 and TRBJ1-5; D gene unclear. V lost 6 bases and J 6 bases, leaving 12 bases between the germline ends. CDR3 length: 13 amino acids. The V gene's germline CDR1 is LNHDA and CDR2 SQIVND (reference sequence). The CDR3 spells CASSQNSGQPQHF. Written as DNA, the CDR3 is TGTGCCAGTAGCCAAAATAGTGGTCAGCCCCAGCATTTT.

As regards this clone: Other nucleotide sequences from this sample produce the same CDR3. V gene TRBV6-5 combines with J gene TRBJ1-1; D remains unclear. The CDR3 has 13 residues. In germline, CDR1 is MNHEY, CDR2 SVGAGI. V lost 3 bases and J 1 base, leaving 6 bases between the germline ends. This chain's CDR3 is CASSYAENTEAFF. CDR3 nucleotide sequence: TGTGCCAGCAGTTATGCAGAGAACACTGAAGCTTTCTTT.

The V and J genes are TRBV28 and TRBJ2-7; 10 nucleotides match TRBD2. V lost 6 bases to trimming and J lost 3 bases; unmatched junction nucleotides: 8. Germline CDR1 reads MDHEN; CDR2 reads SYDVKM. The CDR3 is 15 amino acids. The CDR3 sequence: CASSPTLAGYYEQYF. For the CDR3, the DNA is TGTGCCAGCAGCCCTACACTAGCGGGGTACTACGAGCAGTACTTC.